One sample yielded the 22 T cell receptor beta chains listed below, sequenced in a study of T-cell reconstitution after alpha-beta-depleted transplantation in children. Preparation of the TCRbeta library involved a method that used unique molecular identifiers. MiXCR, applied by TCRdb to the PCR reads, yields one record per CDR3 protein. This table holds hundreds of thousands of distinct CDR3 sequences, roughly 13% found once. This material consisted of PBMCs, taken from the stem cell graft. Receptor source: a human donor who donated a stem cell graft to a child with Fanconi anemia.

Many counts were recorded for this clonotype. The chain is built from TRBV20-1 and TRBJ2-3; TRBD1 matches 10 bases. The junction had 3 bases not matched to a gene; V was cut back by 4 bases and J by 5 bases. Per germline, CDR1 DFQATT and CDR2 SNEGSKA (reference sequence). This CDR3 spans 13 amino acids. The CDR3 DNA reads TGCAGTGCTACTGGGACAGGGGAAGATACGCAGTATTTT. It yields the protein CSATGTGEDTQYF.

The chain employs TRBV5-1 and TRBJ1-1, with 9 positions matching TRBD1. Germline CDR1 SGHRS, CDR2 YFSETQ. CDR3 length equals 16 residues. V lost 0 bases to trimming and J lost 1 base; unmatched junction nucleotides: 4. The CDR3: CASSLGPGQGNTEAFF. The DNA of the CDR3 is TGCGCCAGCAGCTTGGGGCCGGGACAGGGGAACACTGAAGCTTTCTTT.

This chain uses TRBV10-2 with TRBJ2-7, with 9 bases aligning to TRBD2. CDR3 length: 16 amino acids. In germline, CDR1 is WSHSY, CDR2 SAAADI. J gave up 2 bases and V 7 bases, and 12 bases lay outside the gene matches. Here the CDR3 reads CASTEGWTSEAYEQYF. The CDR3 DNA reads as TGCGCCAGCACCGAAGGTTGGACTAGCGAGGCCTACGAGCAGTACTTC.

V is TRBV5-1 and J is TRBJ2-5; TRBD2 matches at 7 bases. Losses at the gene ends were 0 bases for V and 5 bases for J; bases not matched to a gene: 4. This CDR3 contains 14 residues. Germline V gene sequence: CDR1 SGHRS, CDR2 YFSETQ. CDR3: CASSLDAGVETQYF. The CDR3 region has the DNA TGCGCCAGCAGCTTGGACGCGGGGGTTGAGACCCAGTACTTC.

This clonotype was seen more than once but under ten times. The chain carries TRBV3-1 and TRBJ2-3; tentative D call: TRBD1 (6 bases). Germline CDR1 LGHDT, CDR2 YNNKEL (reference sequence). CDR3 size: 15 residues. Trimming left V 3 bases short and J 4 bases short, with 14 bases between. The CDR3 spells CASSQTGLRPDTQYF. The CDR3 nucleotides are TGTGCCAGCAGCCAGACAGGACTGAGGCCAGATACGCAGTATTTT.

This chain joins TRBV25-1 and TRBJ2-7, with 9 positions matching TRBD1. Germline loops: CDR1 MGHDK, CDR2 SYGVNS. The CDR3 is made up of 15 amino acids. Trimming at V came to 5 bases and at J to 0 bases, leaving 5 bases not matched to a gene. The CDR3 here is CASSRGQGYSYEQYF. CDR3 coding DNA: TGTGCCAGCAGTCGTGGACAGGGGTACTCCTACGAGCAGTACTTC.

This clonotype turned up a few times. The V gene is TRBV6-1, the J gene TRBJ2-7; D not certain. This CDR3 is 11 amino acids long. Trimming stripped 5 bases from V and 3 bases from J, with 5 bases between. Germline CDR1 is MNHNS and CDR2 is SASEGT. CDR3 amino acids: CASSHVYEQYV. The CDR3, as DNA: TGTGCCAGCAGTCACGTCTACGAGCAGTACGTC.

This chain joins TRBV29-1 and TRBJ1-2; no reliable D call. The V gene's germline CDR1 is SQVTM and CDR2 ANQGSEA. This CDR3 is 12 amino acids long. Trimming took 6 bases from V and 4 from J, leaving 12 bases between them. The CDR3 region has the DNA TGCAGCGTCCTTGAGATGGGCTATGGCTACACCTTC. Translating it yields CSVLEMGYGYTF.

This clonotype was counted a few times. This sequence joins TRBV5-1 and TRBJ2-1; possibly TRBD1 for D (6 bases). There are 14 residues in the CDR3. Trimming took 5 bases from V and 4 from J, leaving 13 bases between them. Germline V gene lookup returns CDR1 SGHRS and CDR2 YFSETQ. The CDR3 protein is CASSDTGLYNEQFF. In DNA, the CDR3 is TGCGCCAGCAGTGATACAGGGCTTTACAATGAGCAGTTCTTC.

This clonotype was found many times. This sequence joins TRBV12-3 or TRBV12-4 and TRBJ2-7, with D perhaps matching TRBD1 or TRBD2 (5 bases each). This CDR3 comprises 13 residues. V was pared by 5 bases and J by 5 bases, with 13 bases between. The CDR3 bases are TGTGCCAGCAGTCCGGGACGAAGAAACGAGCAGTACTTC. It specifies CASSPGRRNEQYF.

This clonotype was detected a few times. The rearrangement uses TRBV12-3 or TRBV12-4 and TRBJ2-2; D not certain. This CDR3 spans 16 amino acids. Deletions cut 6 bases from V and 4 bases from J, with 18 bases between. The CDR3 protein is CASRAPAVSFTGELFF. In nucleotides, the CDR3 is TGTGCCAGCAGGGCCCCGGCCGTCTCCTTCACCGGGGAGCTGTTTTTT.

The rearrangement joins TRBV6-1 to TRBJ2-7, with no clear D. Germline V gene data show CDR1 as MNHNS and CDR2 as SASEGT. Trimming took 4 bases from V and 3 from J, leaving 7 bases between them. CDR3 length equals 12 residues. CDR3 in amino acids: CASSGSFYEQYF. The CDR3 DNA reads TGTGCCAGCAGTGGAAGCTTCTACGAGCAGTACTTC.

The chain has TRBV20-1 and TRBJ2-7, with D uncertain. From germline, CDR1 is DFQATT and CDR2 SNEGSKA (reference sequence). The length of the CDR3 is 12 residues. Deletions cut 2 bases from V and 3 bases from J, with 8 bases between. CDR3: CSARMGIYEQYF. The DNA for the CDR3 is TGCAGTGCTAGAATGGGGATCTACGAGCAGTACTTC.

Comment on this clonotype: Possible read error: a much larger clone is one base away. Since the CDR3 does not end with the conserved phenylalanine or tryptophan, this likely comes from a read error. The V call is TRBV10-2, the J call TRBJ1-5; 8 nucleotides align to TRBD1. After removal of 2 bases from V and 7 bases from J, the junction contained 1 base not matched to a gene. The CDR3 is made up of 13 amino acids. The V gene's germline CDR1 is WSHSY and CDR2 SAAADI. The CDR3 nucleotides read TGCGCCAGCAGTGAGACAGGGGGACAGCCCCAGCATTGT. Translating it yields CASSETGGQPQHC.

The chain employs TRBV27 and TRBJ1-1; 7 positions match TRBD1. CDR1 MNHEY and CDR2 SMNVEV come from the germline V gene (reference sequence). Losses at the gene ends were 8 bases for V and 1 base for J; bases not matched to a gene: 4. The CDR3 runs to 13 residues. The CDR3 is CASYRQGNTEAFF. The DNA for the CDR3 is TGTGCCAGCTATCGACAGGGGAACACTGAAGCTTTCTTT.

The V gene is TRBV11-2, the J gene TRBJ2-2; D call uncertain. Between the trimmed V and J ends, which lost 5 bases and 6 bases, there was a span of 16 bases. CDR3 length equals 15 residues. CDR1 is SGHAT, CDR2 FQNNGV, per germline. CDR3 loop: CASSPTTRMSGELFF. DNA for the CDR3: TGTGCCAGCAGCCCGACAACACGGATGTCCGGGGAGCTGTTTTTT.

The chain uses TRBV9 and TRBJ1-2, with 7 bases identical to TRBD1. The CDR3 runs 17 residues. The junction had 15 bases not matched to a gene; V was cut back by 3 bases and J by 4 bases. Germline lookup yields CDR1 SGDLS and CDR2 YYNGEE. CDR3 sequence reads: CASSATIGDSHPYGYTF. The CDR3 region has the DNA TGTGCCAGCAGCGCAACTATAGGGGACAGCCACCCCTATGGCTACACCTTC.

The chain has TRBV9 and TRBJ1-5; TRBD1 agrees at 7 bases. Germline-derived CDR1 and CDR2 are SGDLS and YYNGEE. This CDR3 has 13 residues. Trimming at V came to 7 bases and at J to 6 bases, leaving 7 bases not matched to a gene. The CDR3 sequence is CASRQGVGQPQHF. Written as DNA, the CDR3 is TGTGCCAGCCGACAGGGAGTGGGTCAGCCCCAGCATTTT.

This clonotype was counted a few times. The rearrangement links TRBV5-1 to TRBJ2-1, with 9 positions matching TRBD2. Germline-derived CDR1 and CDR2 are SGHRS and YFSETQ. With 0 bases clipped from V and 2 bases from J, the junction kept 6 bases outside the gene matches. The CDR3 loop spans 17 amino acids. CDR3 residues: CASSLAWERGAYNEQFF. CDR3 coding DNA: TGCGCCAGCAGCTTGGCCTGGGAGCGGGGGGCCTACAATGAGCAGTTCTTC.

This clonotype showed up just a few times. The chain joins TRBV4-3 to TRBJ2-3; the D gene could be TRBD1 or TRBD2 (6 bases each). The V and J ends lost 4 bases and 5 bases respectively, with 19 bases between them. Germline CDR1 LGHNA, CDR2 YSLEER. The CDR3 consists of 16 residues. CDR3 amino acids: CASSPGEGRGQDTQYF. CDR3 coding DNA: TGCGCCAGCAGCCCCGGCGAGGGGCGGGGACAAGATACGCAGTATTTT.

This clonotype was detected ten times or more. The rearrangement links TRBV5-6 to TRBJ1-5; D might be TRBD1 (5 bases). Germline CDR1 SGHDT, CDR2 YYEEEE. Trimming stripped 4 bases from V and 4 bases from J, with 12 bases between. CDR3 length equals 14 residues. DNA for the CDR3: TGTGCCAGCAGCGGCCCAGGGCGGAATCAGCCCCAGCATTTT. As protein: CASSGPGRNQPQHF.

This sequence joins TRBV20-1 and TRBJ2-7; D is ambiguous. The germline V gene has CDR1 DFQATT and CDR2 SNEGSKA (reference sequence). V gave up 6 bases and J gave up 4 bases, with 13 bases separating them. CDR3 length: 12 residues. CDR3 region: CSADQVGYEQYF. CDR3 coding DNA: TGCAGTGCGGACCAGGTGGGGTACGAGCAGTACTTC.